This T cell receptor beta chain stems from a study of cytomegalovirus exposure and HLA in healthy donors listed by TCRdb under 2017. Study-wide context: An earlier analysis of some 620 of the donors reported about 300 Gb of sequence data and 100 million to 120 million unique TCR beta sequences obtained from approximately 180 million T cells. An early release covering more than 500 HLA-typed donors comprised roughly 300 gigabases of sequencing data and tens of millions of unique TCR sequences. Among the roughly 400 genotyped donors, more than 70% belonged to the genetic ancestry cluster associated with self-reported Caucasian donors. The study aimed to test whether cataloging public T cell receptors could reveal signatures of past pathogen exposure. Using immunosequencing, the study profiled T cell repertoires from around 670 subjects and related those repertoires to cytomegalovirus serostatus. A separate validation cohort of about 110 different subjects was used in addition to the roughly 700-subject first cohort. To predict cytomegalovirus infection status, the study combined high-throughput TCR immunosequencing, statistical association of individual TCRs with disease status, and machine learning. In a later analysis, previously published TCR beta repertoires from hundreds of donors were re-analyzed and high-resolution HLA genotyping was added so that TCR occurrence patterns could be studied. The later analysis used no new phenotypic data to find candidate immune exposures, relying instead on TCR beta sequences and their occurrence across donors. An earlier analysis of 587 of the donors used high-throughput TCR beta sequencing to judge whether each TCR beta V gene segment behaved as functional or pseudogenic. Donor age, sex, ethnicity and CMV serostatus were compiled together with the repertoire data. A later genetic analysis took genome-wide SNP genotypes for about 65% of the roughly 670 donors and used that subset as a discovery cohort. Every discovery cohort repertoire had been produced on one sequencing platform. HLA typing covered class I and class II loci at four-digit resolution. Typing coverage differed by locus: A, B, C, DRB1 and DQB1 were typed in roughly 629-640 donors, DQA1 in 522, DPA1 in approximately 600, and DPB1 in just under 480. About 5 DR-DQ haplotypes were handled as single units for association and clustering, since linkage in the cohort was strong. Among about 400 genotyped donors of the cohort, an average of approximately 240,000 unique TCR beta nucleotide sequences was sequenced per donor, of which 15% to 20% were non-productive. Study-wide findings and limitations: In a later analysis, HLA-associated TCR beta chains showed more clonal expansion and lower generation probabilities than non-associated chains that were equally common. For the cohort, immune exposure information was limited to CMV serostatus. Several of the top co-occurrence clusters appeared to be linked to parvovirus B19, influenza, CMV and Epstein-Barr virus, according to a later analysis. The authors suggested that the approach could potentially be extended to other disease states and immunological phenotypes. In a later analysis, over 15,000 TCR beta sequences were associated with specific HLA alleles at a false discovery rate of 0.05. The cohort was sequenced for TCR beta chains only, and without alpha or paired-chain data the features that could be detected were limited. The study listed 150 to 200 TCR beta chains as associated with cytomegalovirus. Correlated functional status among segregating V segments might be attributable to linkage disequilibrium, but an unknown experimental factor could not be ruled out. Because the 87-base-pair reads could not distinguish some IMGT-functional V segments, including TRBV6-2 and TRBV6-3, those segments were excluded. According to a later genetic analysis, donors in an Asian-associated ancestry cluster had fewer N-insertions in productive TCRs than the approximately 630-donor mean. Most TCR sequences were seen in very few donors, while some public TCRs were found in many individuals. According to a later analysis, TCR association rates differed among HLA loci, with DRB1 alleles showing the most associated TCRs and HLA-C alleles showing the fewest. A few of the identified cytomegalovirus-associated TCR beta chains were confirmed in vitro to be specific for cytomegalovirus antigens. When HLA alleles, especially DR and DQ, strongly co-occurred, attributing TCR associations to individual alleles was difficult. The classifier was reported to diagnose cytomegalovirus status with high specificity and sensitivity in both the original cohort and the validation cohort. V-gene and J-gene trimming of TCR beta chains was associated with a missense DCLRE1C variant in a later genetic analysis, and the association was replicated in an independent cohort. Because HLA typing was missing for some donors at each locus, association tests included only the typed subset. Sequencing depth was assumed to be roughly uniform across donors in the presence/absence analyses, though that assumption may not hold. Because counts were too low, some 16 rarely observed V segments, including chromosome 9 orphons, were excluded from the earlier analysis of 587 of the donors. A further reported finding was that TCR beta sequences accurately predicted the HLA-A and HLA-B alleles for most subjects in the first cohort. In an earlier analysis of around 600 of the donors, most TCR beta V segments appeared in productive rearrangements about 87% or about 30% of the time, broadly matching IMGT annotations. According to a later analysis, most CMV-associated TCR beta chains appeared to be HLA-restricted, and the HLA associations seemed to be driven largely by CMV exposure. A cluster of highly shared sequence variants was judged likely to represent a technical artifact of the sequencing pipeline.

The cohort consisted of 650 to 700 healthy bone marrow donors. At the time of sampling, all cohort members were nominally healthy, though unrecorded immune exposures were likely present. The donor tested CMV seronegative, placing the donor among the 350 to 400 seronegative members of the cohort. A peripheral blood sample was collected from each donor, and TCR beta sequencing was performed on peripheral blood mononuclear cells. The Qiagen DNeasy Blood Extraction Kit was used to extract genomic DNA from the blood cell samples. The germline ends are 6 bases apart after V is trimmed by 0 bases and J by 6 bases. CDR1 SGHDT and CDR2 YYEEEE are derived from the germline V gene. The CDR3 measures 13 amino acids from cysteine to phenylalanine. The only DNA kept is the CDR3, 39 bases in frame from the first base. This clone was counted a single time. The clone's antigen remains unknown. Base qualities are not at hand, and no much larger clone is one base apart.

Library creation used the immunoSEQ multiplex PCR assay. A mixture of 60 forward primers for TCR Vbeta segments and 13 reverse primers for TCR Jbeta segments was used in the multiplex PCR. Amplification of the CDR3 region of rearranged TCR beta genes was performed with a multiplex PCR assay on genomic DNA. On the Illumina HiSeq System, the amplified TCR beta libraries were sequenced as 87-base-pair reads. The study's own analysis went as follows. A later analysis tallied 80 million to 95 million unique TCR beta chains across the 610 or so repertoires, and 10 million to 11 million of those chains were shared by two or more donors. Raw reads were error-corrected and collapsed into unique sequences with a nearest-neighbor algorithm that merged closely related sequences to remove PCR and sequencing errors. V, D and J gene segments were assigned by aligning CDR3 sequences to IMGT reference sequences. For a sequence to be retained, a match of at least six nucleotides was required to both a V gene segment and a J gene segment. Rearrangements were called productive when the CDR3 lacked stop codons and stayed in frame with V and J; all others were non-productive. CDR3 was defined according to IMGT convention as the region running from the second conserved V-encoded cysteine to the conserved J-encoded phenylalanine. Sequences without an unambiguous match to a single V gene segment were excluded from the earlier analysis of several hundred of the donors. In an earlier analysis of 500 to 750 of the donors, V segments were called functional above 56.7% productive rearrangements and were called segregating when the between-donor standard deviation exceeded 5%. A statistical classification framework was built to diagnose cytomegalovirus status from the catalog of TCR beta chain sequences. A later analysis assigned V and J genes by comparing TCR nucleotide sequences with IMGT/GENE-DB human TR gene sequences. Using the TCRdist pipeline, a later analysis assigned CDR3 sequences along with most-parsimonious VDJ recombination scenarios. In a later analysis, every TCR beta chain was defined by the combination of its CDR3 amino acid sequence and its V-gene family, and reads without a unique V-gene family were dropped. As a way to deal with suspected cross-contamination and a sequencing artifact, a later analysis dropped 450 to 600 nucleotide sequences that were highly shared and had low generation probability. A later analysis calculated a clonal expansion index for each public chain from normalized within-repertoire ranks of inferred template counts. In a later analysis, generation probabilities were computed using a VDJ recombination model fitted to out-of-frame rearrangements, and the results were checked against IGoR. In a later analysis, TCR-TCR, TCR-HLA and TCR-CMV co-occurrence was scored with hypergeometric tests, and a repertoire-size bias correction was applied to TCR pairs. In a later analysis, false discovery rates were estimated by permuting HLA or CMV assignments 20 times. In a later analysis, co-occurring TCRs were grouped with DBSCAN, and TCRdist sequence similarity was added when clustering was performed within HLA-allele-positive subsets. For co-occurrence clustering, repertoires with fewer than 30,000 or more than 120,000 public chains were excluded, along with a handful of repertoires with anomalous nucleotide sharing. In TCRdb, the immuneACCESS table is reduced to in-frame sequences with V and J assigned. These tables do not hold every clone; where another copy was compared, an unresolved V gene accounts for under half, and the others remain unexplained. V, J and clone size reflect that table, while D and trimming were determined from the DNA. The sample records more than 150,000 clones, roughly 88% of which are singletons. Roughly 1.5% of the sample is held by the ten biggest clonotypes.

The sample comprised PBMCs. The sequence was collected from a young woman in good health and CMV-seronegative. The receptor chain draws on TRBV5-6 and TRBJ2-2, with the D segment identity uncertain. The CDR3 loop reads CASSLGAAGELFF. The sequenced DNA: TGTGCCAGCAGCTTGGGAGCTGCCGGGGAGCTGTTTTTT.